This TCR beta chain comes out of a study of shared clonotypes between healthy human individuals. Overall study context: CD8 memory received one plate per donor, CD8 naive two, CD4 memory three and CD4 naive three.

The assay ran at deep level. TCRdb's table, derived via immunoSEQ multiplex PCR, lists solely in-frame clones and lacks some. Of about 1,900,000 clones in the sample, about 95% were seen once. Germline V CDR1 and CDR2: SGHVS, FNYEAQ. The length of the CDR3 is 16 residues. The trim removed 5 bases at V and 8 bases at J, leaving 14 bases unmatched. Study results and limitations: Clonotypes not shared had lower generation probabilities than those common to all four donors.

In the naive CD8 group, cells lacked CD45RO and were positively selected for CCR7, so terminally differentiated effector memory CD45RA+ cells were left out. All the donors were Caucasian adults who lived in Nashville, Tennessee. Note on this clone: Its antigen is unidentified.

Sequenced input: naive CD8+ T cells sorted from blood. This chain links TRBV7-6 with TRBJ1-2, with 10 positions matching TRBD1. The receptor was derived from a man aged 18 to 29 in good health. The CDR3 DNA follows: TGTGCCAGCAGCCCCGTCCCCGGACAGGGGGGTTTCGGCTACACCTTC. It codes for CASSPVPGQGGFGYTF.